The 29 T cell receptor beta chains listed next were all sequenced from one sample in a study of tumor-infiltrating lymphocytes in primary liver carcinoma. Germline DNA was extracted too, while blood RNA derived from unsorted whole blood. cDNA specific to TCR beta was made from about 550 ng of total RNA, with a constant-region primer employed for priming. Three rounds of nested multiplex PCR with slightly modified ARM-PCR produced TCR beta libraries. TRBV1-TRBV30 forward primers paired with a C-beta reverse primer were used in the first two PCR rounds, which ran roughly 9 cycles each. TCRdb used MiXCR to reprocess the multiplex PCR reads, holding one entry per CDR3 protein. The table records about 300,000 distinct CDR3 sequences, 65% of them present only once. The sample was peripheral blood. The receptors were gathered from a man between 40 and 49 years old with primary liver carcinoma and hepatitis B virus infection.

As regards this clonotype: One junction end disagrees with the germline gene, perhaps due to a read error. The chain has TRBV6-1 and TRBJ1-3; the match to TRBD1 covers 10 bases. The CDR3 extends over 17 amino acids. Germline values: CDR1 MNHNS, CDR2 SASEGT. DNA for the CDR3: TGTGCCCGCAGTCTTTTTCGACAGGGGGCGTCTGGAAACACCATATATTTT. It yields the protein CARSLFRQGASGNTIYF.

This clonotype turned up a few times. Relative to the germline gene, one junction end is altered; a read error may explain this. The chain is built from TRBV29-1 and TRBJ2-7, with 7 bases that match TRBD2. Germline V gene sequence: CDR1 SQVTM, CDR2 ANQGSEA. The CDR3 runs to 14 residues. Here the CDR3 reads CGVLSQTSSYEQYF. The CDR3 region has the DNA TGCGGCGTCCTCTCCCAGACTAGCAGCTACGAGCAGTACTTC.

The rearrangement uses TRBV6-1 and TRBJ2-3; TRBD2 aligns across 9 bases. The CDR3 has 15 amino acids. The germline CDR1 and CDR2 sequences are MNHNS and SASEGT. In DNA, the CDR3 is TGTCCCACTAAACAGCCTAGCGGGATGACAGATACGCAGTATTTT. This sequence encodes CPTKQPSGMTDTQYF.

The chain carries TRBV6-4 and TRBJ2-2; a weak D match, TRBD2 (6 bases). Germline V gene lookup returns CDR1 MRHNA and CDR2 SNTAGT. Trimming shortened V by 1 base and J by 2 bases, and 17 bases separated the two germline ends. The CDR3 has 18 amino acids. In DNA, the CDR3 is TGTGCCAGCAGTGACTTGACTAGTTCGACCATAAACACCGGGGAGCTGTTTTTT. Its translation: CASSDLTSSTINTGELFF.

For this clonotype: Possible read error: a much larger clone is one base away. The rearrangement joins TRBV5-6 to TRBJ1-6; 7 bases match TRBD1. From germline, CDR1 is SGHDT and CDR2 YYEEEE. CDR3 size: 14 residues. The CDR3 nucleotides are TGTGCCAGCAGCTTCCCGGGACAGTCTTCACCCCCCCACTTT. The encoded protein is CASSFPGQSSPPHF.

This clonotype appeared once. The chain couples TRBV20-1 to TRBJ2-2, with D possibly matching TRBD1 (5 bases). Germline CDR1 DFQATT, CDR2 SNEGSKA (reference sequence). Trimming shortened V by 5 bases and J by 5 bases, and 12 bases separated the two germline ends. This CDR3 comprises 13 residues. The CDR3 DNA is TGCAGTGCTGTTCGCAGGGAAACCGGGGAGCTGTTTTTT. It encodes CSAVRRETGELFF.

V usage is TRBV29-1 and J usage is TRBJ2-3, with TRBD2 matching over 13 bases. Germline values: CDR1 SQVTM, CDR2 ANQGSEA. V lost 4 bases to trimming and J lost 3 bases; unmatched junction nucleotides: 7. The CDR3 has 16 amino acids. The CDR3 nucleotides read TGCAGCGTTGTAGGACTAGCGGGAGTGGGGACAGATACGCAGTATTTT. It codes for CSVVGLAGVGTDTQYF.

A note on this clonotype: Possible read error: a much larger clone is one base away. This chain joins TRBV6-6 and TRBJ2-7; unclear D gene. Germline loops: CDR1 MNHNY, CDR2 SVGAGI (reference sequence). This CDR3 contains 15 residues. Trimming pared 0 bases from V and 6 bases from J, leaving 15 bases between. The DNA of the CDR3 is TGTGCCAGCAGTTACTCGTACGGTGACCCCGGCGAGCAGTACTTC. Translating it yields CASSYSYGDPGEQYF.

Here the CDR3 reads CASSMTGNNQPQHF. The CDR3 DNA is TGTGCCAGCAGTATGACTGGCAACAATCAGCCCCAGCATTTT. This chain uses TRBV12-3 or TRBV12-4 with TRBJ1-5, with D uncertain. Trimming took 5 bases from V and 3 from J, leaving 11 bases between them. The length of the CDR3 is 14 residues.

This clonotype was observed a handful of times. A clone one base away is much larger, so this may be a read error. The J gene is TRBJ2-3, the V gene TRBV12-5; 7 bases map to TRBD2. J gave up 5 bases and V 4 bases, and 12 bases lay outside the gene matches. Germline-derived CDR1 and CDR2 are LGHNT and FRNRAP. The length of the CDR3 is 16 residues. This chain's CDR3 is CASGSVHGGRGDTQYF. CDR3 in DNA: TGTGCTAGTGGTTCGGTACATGGCGGGAGAGGAGATACGCAGTATTTT.

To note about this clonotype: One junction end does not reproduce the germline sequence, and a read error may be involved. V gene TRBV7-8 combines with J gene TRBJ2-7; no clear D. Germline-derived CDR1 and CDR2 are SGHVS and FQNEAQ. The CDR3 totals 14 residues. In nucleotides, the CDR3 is TGTGTCAGCAGCCATACCGAGTTAGCTGGCGAGCAGTACTTC. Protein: CVSSHTELAGEQYF.

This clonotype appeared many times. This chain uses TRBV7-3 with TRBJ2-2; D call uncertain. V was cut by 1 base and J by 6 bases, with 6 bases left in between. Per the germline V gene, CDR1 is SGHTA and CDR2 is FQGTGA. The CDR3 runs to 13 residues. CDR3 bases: TGTGCCAGCAGCTTAAGAAACGCCGGGGAGCTGTTTTTT. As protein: CASSLRNAGELFF. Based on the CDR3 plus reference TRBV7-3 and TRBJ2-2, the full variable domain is GAGVSQTPSNKVTEKGKYVELRCDPISGHTALYWYRQSLGQGPEFLIYFQGTGAADDSGLPNDRFFAVRPEGSVSTLKIQRTERGDSAVYLCASSLRNAGELFFGEGSRLTVL.

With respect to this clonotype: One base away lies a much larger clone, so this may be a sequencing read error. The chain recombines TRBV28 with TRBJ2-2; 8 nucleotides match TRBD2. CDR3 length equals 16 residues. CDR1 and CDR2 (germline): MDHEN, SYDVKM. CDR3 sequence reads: CASSLSQTSGTGGLFF. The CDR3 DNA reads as TGTGCCAGCAGTTTATCGCAAACTAGCGGCACCGGGGGGCTGTTTTTT.

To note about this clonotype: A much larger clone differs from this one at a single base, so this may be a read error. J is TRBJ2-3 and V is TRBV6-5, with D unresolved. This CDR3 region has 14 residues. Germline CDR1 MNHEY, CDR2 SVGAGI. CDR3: CAGSYSSSTDTQYF. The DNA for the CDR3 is TGTGCCGGCAGTTACTCGTCCAGCACAGATACGCAGTATTTT.

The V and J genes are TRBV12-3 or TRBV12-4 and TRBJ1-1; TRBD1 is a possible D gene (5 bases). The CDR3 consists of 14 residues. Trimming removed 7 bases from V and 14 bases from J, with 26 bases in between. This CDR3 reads CASTLTGTNTEVFF. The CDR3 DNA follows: TGTGCCAGCACCCTCACAGGAACGAACACTGAAGTCTTCTTT.

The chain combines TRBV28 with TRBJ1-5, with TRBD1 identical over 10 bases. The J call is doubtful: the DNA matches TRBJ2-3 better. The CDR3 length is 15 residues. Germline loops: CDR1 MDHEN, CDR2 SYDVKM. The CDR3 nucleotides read TGTGCCAGCAGCCCGAATGGACAGGGGGGTCAGCCCCAGTATTTT. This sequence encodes CASSPNGQGGQPQYF.

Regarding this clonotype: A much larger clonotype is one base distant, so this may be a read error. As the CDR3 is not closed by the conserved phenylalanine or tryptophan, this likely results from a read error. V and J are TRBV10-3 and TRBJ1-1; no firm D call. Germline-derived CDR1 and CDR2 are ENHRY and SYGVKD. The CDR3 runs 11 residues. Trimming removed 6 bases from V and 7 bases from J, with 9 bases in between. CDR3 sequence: CAISDGFEAFL. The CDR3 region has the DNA TGTGCCATCAGCGACGGCTTTGAAGCTTTCTTA.

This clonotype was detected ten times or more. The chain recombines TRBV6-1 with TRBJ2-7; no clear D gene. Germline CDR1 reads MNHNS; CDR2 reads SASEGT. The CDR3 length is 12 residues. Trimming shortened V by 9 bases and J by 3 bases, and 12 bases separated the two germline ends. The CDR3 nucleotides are TGTGCCAGTGCAGACTTAATCTACGAGCAGTACTTC. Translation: CASADLIYEQYF.

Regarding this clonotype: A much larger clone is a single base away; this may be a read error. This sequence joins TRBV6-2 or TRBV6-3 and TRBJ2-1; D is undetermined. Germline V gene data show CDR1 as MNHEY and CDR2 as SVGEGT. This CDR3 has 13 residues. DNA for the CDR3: TGTGCCAGCAGTGCCCCTGAGGTTAATGAGGAGTTCTTC. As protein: CASSAPEVNEEFF.

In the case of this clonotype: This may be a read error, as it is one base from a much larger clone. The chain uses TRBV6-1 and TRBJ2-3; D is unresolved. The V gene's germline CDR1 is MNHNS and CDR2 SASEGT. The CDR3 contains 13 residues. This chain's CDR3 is CAGSRGPLDTQYF. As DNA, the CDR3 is TGTGCCGGCAGCCGCGGCCCCCTTGATACGCAGTATTTT.

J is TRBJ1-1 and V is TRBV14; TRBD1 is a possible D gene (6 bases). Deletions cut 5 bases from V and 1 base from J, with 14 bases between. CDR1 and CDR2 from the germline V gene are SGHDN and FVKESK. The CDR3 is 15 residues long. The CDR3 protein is CASSSQTGWNTEAFF. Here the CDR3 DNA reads TGTGCCAGCAGCAGCCAGACAGGCTGGAACACTGAAGCTTTCTTT.

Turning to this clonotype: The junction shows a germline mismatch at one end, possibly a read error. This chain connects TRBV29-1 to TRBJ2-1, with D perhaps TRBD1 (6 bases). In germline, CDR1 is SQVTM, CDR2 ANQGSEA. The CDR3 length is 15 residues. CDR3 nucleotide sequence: TGCAGCTCCGCTGGGACACAGGGCTCCTACAATGAGCAGTCCTTC. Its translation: CSSAGTQGSYNEQSF.

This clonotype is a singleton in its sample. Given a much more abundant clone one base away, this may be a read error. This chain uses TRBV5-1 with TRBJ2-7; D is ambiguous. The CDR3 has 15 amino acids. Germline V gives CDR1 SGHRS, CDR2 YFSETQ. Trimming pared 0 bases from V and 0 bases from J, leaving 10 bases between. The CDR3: CASSLGRTSSYEQYF. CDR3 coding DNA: TGCGCCAGCAGCTTGGGCAGGACCAGCTCCTACGAGCAGTACTTC. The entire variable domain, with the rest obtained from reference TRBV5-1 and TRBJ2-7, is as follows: KAGVTQTPRYLIKTRGQQVTLSCSPISGHRSVSWYQQTPGQGLQFLFEYFSETQRNKGNFPGRFSGRQFSNSRSEMNVSTLELGDSALYLCASSLGRTSSYEQYFGPGTRLTVT.

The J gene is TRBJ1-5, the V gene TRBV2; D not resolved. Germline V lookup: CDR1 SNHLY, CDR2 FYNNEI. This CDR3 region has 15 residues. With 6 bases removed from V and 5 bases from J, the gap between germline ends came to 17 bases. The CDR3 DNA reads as TGTGCCAGCAGGAGATCCAATGTCCGAGATCAGCCCCAGCATTTT. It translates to CASRRSNVRDQPQHF.

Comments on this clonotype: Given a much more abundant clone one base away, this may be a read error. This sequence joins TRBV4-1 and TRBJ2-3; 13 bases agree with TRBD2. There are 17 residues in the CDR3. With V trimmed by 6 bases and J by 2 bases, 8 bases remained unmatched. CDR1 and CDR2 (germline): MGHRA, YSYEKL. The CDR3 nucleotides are TGCGCCAGCAGGCAATCCGGGACTAGCGGGACCACAGATACGCAGTATTTT. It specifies CASRQSGTSGTTDTQYF.

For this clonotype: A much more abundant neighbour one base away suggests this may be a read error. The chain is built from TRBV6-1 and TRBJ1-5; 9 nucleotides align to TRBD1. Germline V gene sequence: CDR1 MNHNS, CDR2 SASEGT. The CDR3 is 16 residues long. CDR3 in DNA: TGTGCCAGCAGCAAAAGGGGGACAGGGCCCAATCAGCCCCAGCAATTT. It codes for CASSKRGTGPNQPQQF.

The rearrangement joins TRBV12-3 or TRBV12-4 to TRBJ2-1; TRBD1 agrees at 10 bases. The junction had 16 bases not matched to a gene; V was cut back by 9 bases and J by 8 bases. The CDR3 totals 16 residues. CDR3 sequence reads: CASSLQGTGVTDEQFF. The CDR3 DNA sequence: TGTGCCAGTAGTCTGCAGGGGACAGGGGTAACGGATGAGCAGTTCTTC.

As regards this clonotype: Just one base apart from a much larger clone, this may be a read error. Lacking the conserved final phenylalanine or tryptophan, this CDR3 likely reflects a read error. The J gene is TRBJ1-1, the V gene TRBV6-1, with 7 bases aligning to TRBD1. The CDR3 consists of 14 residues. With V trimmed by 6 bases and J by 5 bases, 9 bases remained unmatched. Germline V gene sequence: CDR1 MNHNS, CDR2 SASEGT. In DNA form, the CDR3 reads TGTGCCAGCAGGGCGGACAGGTCGTGGACTGAAGCTTTCTCT. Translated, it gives CASRADRSWTEAFS.

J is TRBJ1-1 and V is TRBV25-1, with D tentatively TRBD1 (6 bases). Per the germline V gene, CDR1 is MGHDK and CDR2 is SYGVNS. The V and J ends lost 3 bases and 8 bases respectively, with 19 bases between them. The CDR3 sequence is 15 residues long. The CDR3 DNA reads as TGTGCCAGCAGTGAGGGCGGACAGACCTGGCGGGAAGCTTTCTTT. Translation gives CASSEGGQTWREAFF.